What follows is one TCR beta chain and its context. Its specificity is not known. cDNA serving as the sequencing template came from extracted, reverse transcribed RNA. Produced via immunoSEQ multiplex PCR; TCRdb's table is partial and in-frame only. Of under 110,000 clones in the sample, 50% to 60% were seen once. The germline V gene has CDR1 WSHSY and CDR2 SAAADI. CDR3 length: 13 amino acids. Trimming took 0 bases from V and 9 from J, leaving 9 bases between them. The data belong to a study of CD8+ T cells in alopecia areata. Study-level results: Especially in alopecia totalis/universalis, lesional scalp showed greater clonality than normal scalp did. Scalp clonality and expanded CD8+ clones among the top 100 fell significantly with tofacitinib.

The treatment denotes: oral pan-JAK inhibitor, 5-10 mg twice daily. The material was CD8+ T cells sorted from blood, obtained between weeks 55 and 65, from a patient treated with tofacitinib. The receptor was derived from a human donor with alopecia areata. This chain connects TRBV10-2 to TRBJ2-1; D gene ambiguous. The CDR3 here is CASSESRTGEQFF. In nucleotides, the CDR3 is TGCGCCAGCAGTGAGTCAAGAACCGGTGAGCAGTTCTTC.